A selection of T cell receptor beta chains follows, all from one sample in a study of T-cell memory formation after mild COVID-19. A single record per CDR3 protein comes from TCRdb applying MiXCR to the 5' RACE reads. The data hold 300,000 to 400,000 distinct CDR3 sequences, with 10% to 15% observed a single time. Source material: PBMCs or a T cell subset sorted from them (not recorded which). The source of these receptors is a man aged 18 to 30 who had mild COVID-19 (a few samples of this study predate the infection). Cell type and time point are not known. Both conserved end residues are part of each CDR3. The D gene is left open where the match is weak. The size field is filled for only some rows; it gives once, few, many or a size class.

CDR3 DNA | CDR3 protein | J gene | D gene | clone size | V gene
TGTGCCAGCAGCTTAGAGTTACAAGAGACCCAGTACTTC | CASSLELQETQYF | TRBJ2-5 | - | - | TRBV7-2
TGTGCCAGCAGCTCTCTGGGTAACGGGGAGCTGTTTTTT | CASSSLGNGELFF | TRBJ2-2 | - | few | TRBV7-2
TGTGCCAGCAGCTTAATGGCAGGGGCGAACACTGAAGCTTTCTTT | CASSLMAGANTEAFF | TRBJ1-1 | - | - | TRBV7-3
TGTGCCAGCAGCCAGGGGAATAGCAAAAACATTCAGTACTTC | CASSQGNSKNIQYF | TRBJ2-4 | - | - | TRBV11-3
TGTGCCAGCAGTTACTCGGGGGCAGACAGCTCCTACGAGCAGTACTTC | CASSYSGADSSYEQYF | TRBJ2-7 | - | few | TRBV6-5
TGTGCCAGCCGGCCGGAGAGTTGGCACAATCAGCCCCAGCATTTT | CASRPESWHNQPQHF | TRBJ1-5 | - | - | TRBV28
TGTGCCAGCAGGTGGGACGGGACCTACGAGCAGTACTTC | CASRWDGTYEQYF | TRBJ2-7 | - | few | TRBV28
TGCAGTGCTAGGGATAACAGGGGGTCCAGCTACGAGCAGTACTTC | CSARDNRGSSYEQYF | TRBJ2-7 | TRBD1 | - | TRBV20-1
TGTGCCAGTAACAAGCGGGGTGGCACAGATACGCAGTATTTT | CASNKRGGTDTQYF | TRBJ2-3 | TRBD2 | few | TRBV19
TGTGCAAGCAGCCAGATTGGGACAGCCCTAGCCAAAAACATTCAGTACTTC | CASSQIGTALAKNIQYF | TRBJ2-4 | TRBD1 | - | TRBV7-9
TGTGCCAGTTTTGGTATGTCGGGGGTGTCGGACTATGGCTACACCTTC | CASFGMSGVSDYGYTF | TRBJ1-2 | - | many | TRBV19
TGTGCCTGGAAGAGACTGGGCTATAATGAGCAGTTCTTC | CAWKRLGYNEQFF | TRBJ2-1 | - | many | TRBV30
TGCGCCAGCAGCCAAGATTTTGGGTACTGGCGGGGCGATGAGCAGTTCTTC | CASSQDFGYWRGDEQFF | TRBJ2-1 | - | many | TRBV4-3
TGTGCCAGCAGGCAACTCGGAGCGGGGGGCCAAACAGATACGCAGTATTTT | CASRQLGAGGQTDTQYF | TRBJ2-3 | TRBD2 | few | TRBV2
TGTGCCAGCAGTTACCGGGCTAGGGATACGCAGTATTTT | CASSYRARDTQYF | TRBJ2-3 | - | - | TRBV6-5
TGTGCCAGCAGCTTCCAGGGACTGACTGGAAACACCATATATTTT | CASSFQGLTGNTIYF | TRBJ1-3 | - | few | TRBV7-2
TGTGCCAGTGTGCCGGGGAGGGGGGTGAACACTGAAGCTTTCTTT | CASVPGRGVNTEAFF | TRBJ1-1 | - | few | TRBV19
TGTGCCAGCAGCTTAGAGCGGGGGGCCTCAGATACGCAGTATTTT | CASSLERGASDTQYF | TRBJ2-3 | TRBD2 | few | TRBV11-2
TGTGCCAGCAGCACCAGACAGAATTCACCCCTCCACTTT | CASSTRQNSPLHF | TRBJ1-6 | - | few | TRBV7-9
TGTGCCAGCACCACCGCCGCGGGGAAGTACAATGAGCAGTTCTTC | CASTTAAGKYNEQFF | TRBJ2-1 | - | many | TRBV9
TGTGCCAGCAGTTTCACCCCCGGGCTAGCGTTAGATACGCAGTATTTT | CASSFTPGLALDTQYF | TRBJ2-3 | - | few | TRBV28
TGTGCCAGCAGCCAACGACAGCCCTACAATGAGCAGTTCTTC | CASSQRQPYNEQFF | TRBJ2-1 | - | - | TRBV3-1
TGCAGTGCAAGGGATCCCGAAGCTTTCTTT | CSARDPEAFF | TRBJ1-1 | - | many | TRBV20-1
TGTGCCAGCAGCTTGTGGGGAGGGCAGCCCCAGCATTTT | CASSLWGGQPQHF | TRBJ1-5 | - | - | TRBV7-2
TGTGCCAGCAGCTTATCAGGGGTCGGCTACACCTTC | CASSLSGVGYTF | TRBJ1-2 | - | many | TRBV7-2
TGTGCCAGCAGTTATCTTGACAGGGGTACAGATACGCAGTATTTT | CASSYLDRGTDTQYF | TRBJ2-3 | TRBD1 | - | TRBV28
TGTGCCAGCAGCTTAGAAGCGGGGGGAAGACGTGAGCAGTTCTTC | CASSLEAGGRREQFF | TRBJ2-1 | TRBD2 | few | TRBV7-8
TGTGCCAGCAGCCCAGAGACAGCGAATGAGCAGTTCTTC | CASSPETANEQFF | TRBJ2-1 | - | few | TRBV5-4
TGTGCCAGCAGCCCGGGACCGCACATGGGCGGGGAGCTGTTTTTT | CASSPGPHMGGELFF | TRBJ2-2 | - | - | TRBV5-6
TGTGCCAGCATCCAGCGGGAGACCCAGTACTTC | CASIQRETQYF | TRBJ2-5 | - | few | TRBV7-3
TGTGCCAGCAGCCCCGGGGCAGGTCAAGGCGAATACACCTTC | CASSPGAGQGEYTF | TRBJ1-2 | - | few | TRBV4-2
TGTGCCAGCAGCAGGGAGGTGGGGTTATTAGACATTCAGTACTTC | CASSREVGLLDIQYF | TRBJ2-4 | - | few | TRBV7-2
TGCGCCAGCAGGCGTGGGACTAGCCAAGAGACCCAGTACTTC | CASRRGTSQETQYF | TRBJ2-5 | TRBD2 | many | TRBV5-1
TGCGCCAGCAGCCAAGAGTATGGAGAACCTTATAGCAATCAGCCCCAGCATTTT | CASSQEYGEPYSNQPQHF | TRBJ1-5 | - | few | TRBV4-3
TGTGCCAGCAGCTTTCGGTGGGAGCAGTACTTC | CASSFRWEQYF | TRBJ2-7 | - | few | TRBV7-9
TGTGCCAGCAGCTGGGACAGGGAGTATACAGATACGCAGTATTTT | CASSWDREYTDTQYF | TRBJ2-3 | TRBD1 | few | TRBV6-2/TRBV6-3
TGCAGTGCTCAAGGGACTAGCGGGGGGGCTGGATCAGATACGCAGTATTTT | CSAQGTSGGAGSDTQYF | TRBJ2-3 | TRBD2 | - | TRBV20-1
TGTGCCAGCACCCCGGGACGTGAGAATGAAAAACTGTTTTTT | CASTPGRENEKLFF | TRBJ1-4 | - | many | TRBV6-2/TRBV6-3
TGTGCCAGCAGCTTTTACCCAGAGACCCAGTACTTC | CASSFYPETQYF | TRBJ2-5 | - | - | TRBV7-2
TGCGCCAGCAGCCAAGTCAGCCGGGACACTAATCAGCCCCAGCATTTT | CASSQVSRDTNQPQHF | TRBJ1-5 | - | few | TRBV4-1
TGTGCCAGCAGTTCACAGGGCGGGTTAAGGGACACTGAAGCTTTCTTT | CASSSQGGLRDTEAFF | TRBJ1-1 | - | few | TRBV6-5
TGCGCCAGCAGCTCGACAGGGGGCAATGGGCAGCCCCAGCATTTT | CASSSTGGNGQPQHF | TRBJ1-5 | TRBD1 | - | TRBV5-1
TGCAGCGCCGGTTCGGGGGGGGCCGAGCAGTACTTC | CSAGSGGAEQYF | TRBJ2-7 | TRBD2 | - | TRBV29-1
TGTGCCATCAGTATTGACGGTGATCAGCCCCAGCATTTT | CAISIDGDQPQHF | TRBJ1-5 | - | - | TRBV10-3
TGTGCCAGCAGCTTCCTCTCCGACGGGACAGGAAGCTCCTATAATTCACCCCTCCACTTT | CASSFLSDGTGSSYNSPLHF | TRBJ1-6 | TRBD1 | few | TRBV7-8
TGTGCCAGCAGTGATCGTGCCCCAGATACGCAGTATTTT | CASSDRAPDTQYF | TRBJ2-3 | - | - | TRBV2
TGCAGCGTCCCCCTAGAGGGGTCCTATGGCTACACCTTC | CSVPLEGSYGYTF | TRBJ1-2 | - | few | TRBV29-1
TGCAGTGCTAGAGACCTCCTGAGACAGGGGATCTATGGCTACACCTTC | CSARDLLRQGIYGYTF | TRBJ1-2 | TRBD1 | few | TRBV20-1
TGTGCCACCTTAGCTCAGTACACTGAAGCTTTCTTT | CATLAQYTEAFF | TRBJ1-1 | - | - | TRBV6-1
TGCGCCAGCAGTTGGACAGGGGAAACTGAAGCTTTCTTT | CASSWTGETEAFF | TRBJ1-1 | TRBD1 | - | TRBV5-1
TGCAGTGCTCCCATGGGGCGGGGAGGCATCTACAATGAGCAGTTCTTC | CSAPMGRGGIYNEQFF | TRBJ2-1 | - | - | TRBV20-1
TGTGCCAGCAGCTGGGGCGACTCGGTCAATGAGCAGTTCTTC | CASSWGDSVNEQFF | TRBJ2-1 | - | - | TRBV7-3
TGCAGTGCCATCCGACTAGCGGGGGAGTCCCGTGATACGCAGTATTTT | CSAIRLAGESRDTQYF | TRBJ2-3 | TRBD2 | few | TRBV20-1